This is a list of T cell receptor beta chains from one sample in a study of identical twins. TCRdb passed the 5' RACE reads through MiXCR, listing each CDR3 protein once. The sample consists of some 1,600,000 distinct CDR3 sequences, roughly a third of them appearing once. Sequencing input: cord blood. The source of these receptors is a newborn girl in good health. The CDR3 runs from the conserved cysteine through the conserved F or W. A D gene is named only where the DNA matches it firmly. Size values are once, few and many counts, or a class for expanded clones, and some rows have none.

J gene: TRBJ2-5
clone size: -
D gene: TRBD2
V gene: TRBV6-1
CDR3 protein: CASSPGGSVETQYF
CDR3 DNA: TGTGCCAGCAGTCCCGGCGGGAGCGTAGAGACCCAGTACTTC

J gene: TRBJ2-1
clone size: -
D gene: -
V gene: TRBV2
CDR3 protein: CASNYYNEQFF
CDR3 DNA: TGTGCCAGCAACTACTACAATGAGCAGTTCTTC

J gene: TRBJ2-4
clone size: -
D gene: TRBD1
V gene: TRBV4-2
CDR3 protein: CASSRGGQGKQYF
CDR3 DNA: TGTGCCAGCAGCCGAGGGGGACAGGGGAAGCAGTACTTC

J gene: TRBJ2-1
clone size: few
D gene: TRBD2
V gene: TRBV27
CDR3 protein: CASSLWASGRAYNEQFF
CDR3 DNA: TGTGCCAGCAGTTTATGGGCTAGCGGGAGGGCCTACAATGAGCAGTTCTTC

J gene: TRBJ2-7
clone size: few
D gene: -
V gene: TRBV12-3/TRBV12-4
CDR3 protein: CASSPPRREYPAYEQYF
CDR3 DNA: TGTGCCAGCAGCCCCCCCCGGAGGGAGTATCCTGCCTACGAGCAGTACTTC

J gene: TRBJ2-1
clone size: -
D gene: -
V gene: TRBV4-1
CDR3 protein: CASSQDLRPYSEQFF
CDR3 DNA: TGCGCCAGCAGCCAAGATCTTAGGCCCTACAGTGAGCAGTTCTTC

J gene: TRBJ1-2
clone size: few
D gene: -
V gene: TRBV5-1
CDR3 protein: CASAPGNRGYTF
CDR3 DNA: TGCGCCAGCGCACCAGGGAATCGCGGCTACACCTTC

J gene: TRBJ2-3
clone size: many
D gene: TRBD2
V gene: TRBV7-2
CDR3 protein: CASSLDLAGGTDTQYF
CDR3 DNA: TGCGCCAGCAGCTTGGACCTAGCGGGGGGTACAGATACGCAGTATTTT

J gene: TRBJ2-2
clone size: -
D gene: TRBD2
V gene: TRBV4-2
CDR3 protein: CASSPGLAGNTGELFF
CDR3 DNA: TGTGCCAGCAGCCCAGGACTAGCGGGGAACACCGGGGAGCTGTTTTTT

J gene: TRBJ2-1
clone size: -
D gene: TRBD2
V gene: TRBV28
CDR3 protein: CASSFVGQGGNEQFF
CDR3 DNA: TGTGCCAGCAGTTTTGTAGGGCAGGGAGGGAATGAGCAGTTCTTC

J gene: TRBJ2-7
clone size: few
D gene: -
V gene: TRBV9
CDR3 protein: CASSVGPTGTYEQYF
CDR3 DNA: TGTGCCAGCAGCGTAGGTCCCACTGGGACCTACGAGCAGTACTTC

J gene: TRBJ2-5
clone size: few
D gene: -
V gene: TRBV12-3/TRBV12-4
CDR3 protein: CASSFSLRFRDNQETQYF
CDR3 DNA: TGTGCCAGCAGTTTTAGTCTCCGGTTCCGGGACAACCAAGAGACCCAGTACTTC

J gene: TRBJ2-7
clone size: few
D gene: -
V gene: TRBV7-2
CDR3 protein: CASSPEVIYGYRSYEQYF
CDR3 DNA: TGTGCCAGCAGCCCCGAGGTTATTTACGGGTACCGATCCTACGAGCAGTACTTC

J gene: TRBJ2-5
clone size: few
D gene: -
V gene: TRBV14
CDR3 protein: CASSYGYNEQYF
CDR3 DNA: TGTGCCAGCAGCTACGGATACAATGAGCAGTACTTC

J gene: TRBJ2-3
clone size: -
D gene: -
V gene: TRBV20-1
CDR3 protein: CSARRGTQYF
CDR3 DNA: TGCAGTGCTAGACGGGGTACGCAGTATTTT

J gene: TRBJ1-5
clone size: many
D gene: TRBD1
V gene: TRBV2
CDR3 protein: CASNRGGNQPQHF
CDR3 DNA: TGTGCCAGCAACAGGGGAGGCAATCAGCCCCAGCATTTT

J gene: TRBJ2-1
clone size: -
D gene: TRBD2
V gene: TRBV27
CDR3 protein: CASRTGTSGSGYNEQFF
CDR3 DNA: TGTGCCAGCCGTACCGGGACTAGCGGGAGTGGCTACAATGAGCAGTTCTTC

J gene: TRBJ2-5
clone size: -
D gene: -
V gene: TRBV20-1
CDR3 protein: CSARDQAPLQETQYF
CDR3 DNA: TGCAGTGCTAGAGATCAGGCCCCCCTCCAAGAGACCCAGTACTTC

J gene: TRBJ2-3
clone size: -
D gene: TRBD2
V gene: TRBV20-1
CDR3 protein: CSARTRTSGRAVDTQYF
CDR3 DNA: TGCAGTGCTAGAACCCGGACTAGCGGGAGGGCCGTAGATACGCAGTATTTT

J gene: TRBJ1-2
clone size: -
D gene: TRBD1
V gene: TRBV20-1
CDR3 protein: CSARPRDRGYGYTF
CDR3 DNA: TGCAGTGCTAGACCCCGGGACAGGGGCTATGGCTACACCTTC

J gene: TRBJ1-1
clone size: -
D gene: -
V gene: TRBV28
CDR3 protein: CASKPLGGPSMNTEAFF
CDR3 DNA: TGTGCCAGCAAACCTCTCGGGGGTCCCAGCATGAACACTGAAGCTTTCTTT

J gene: TRBJ1-2
clone size: -
D gene: -
V gene: TRBV29-1
CDR3 protein: CSVEEGFYGYTF
CDR3 DNA: TGCAGCGTTGAAGAGGGGTTCTATGGCTACACCTTC

J gene: TRBJ1-1
clone size: few
D gene: TRBD1
V gene: TRBV12-3/TRBV12-4
CDR3 protein: CASSLGQAGEAFF
CDR3 DNA: TGTGCCAGCAGTTTGGGACAGGCAGGGGAAGCTTTCTTT